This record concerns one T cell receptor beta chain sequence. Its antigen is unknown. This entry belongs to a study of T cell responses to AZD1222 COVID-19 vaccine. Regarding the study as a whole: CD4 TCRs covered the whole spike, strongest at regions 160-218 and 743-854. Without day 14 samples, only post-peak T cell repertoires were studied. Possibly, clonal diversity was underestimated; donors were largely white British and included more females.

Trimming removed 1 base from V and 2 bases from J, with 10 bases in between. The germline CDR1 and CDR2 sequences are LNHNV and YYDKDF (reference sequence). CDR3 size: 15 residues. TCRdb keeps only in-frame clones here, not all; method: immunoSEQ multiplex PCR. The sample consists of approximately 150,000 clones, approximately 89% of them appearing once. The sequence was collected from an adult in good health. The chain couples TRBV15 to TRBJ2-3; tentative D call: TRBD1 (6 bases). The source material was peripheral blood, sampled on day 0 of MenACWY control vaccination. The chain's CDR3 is CATSRVGHTTDTQYF. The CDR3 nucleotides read TGTGCCACCAGCAGAGTGGGACACACCACAGATACGCAGTATTTT.